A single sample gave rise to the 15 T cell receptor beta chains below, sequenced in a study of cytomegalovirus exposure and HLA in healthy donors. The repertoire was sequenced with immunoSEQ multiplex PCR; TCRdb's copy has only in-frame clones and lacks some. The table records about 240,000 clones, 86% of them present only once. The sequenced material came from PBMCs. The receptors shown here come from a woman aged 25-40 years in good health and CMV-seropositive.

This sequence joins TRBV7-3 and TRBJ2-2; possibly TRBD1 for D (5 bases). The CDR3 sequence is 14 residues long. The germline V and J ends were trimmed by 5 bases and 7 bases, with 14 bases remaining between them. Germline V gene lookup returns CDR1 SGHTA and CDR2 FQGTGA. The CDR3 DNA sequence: TGTGCCAGCAGCCCAAAGGGGCGGCACGGGGAGCTGTTTTTT. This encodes CASSPKGRHGELFF.

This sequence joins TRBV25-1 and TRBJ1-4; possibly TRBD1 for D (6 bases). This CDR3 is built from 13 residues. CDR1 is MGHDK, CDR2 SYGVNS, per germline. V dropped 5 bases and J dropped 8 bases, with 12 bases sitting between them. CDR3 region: CASSRGGGEKLFF. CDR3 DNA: TGTGCCAGCAGTCGTGGGGGGGGCGAAAAACTGTTTTTT.

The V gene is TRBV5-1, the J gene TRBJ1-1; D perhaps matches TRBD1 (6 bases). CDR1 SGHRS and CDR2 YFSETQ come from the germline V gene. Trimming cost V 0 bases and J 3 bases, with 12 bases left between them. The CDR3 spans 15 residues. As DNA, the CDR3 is TGCGCCAGCAGCTTGGAAGGGGGGGGGTACACTGAAGCTTTCTTT. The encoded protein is CASSLEGGGYTEAFF.

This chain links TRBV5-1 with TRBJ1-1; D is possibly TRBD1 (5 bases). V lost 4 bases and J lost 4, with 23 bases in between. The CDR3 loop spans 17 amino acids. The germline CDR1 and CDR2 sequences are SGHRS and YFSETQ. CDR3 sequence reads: CASSDPRLEGLSTEAFF. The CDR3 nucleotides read TGCGCCAGCAGCGACCCACGGCTGGAGGGGCTTAGCACTGAAGCTTTCTTT.

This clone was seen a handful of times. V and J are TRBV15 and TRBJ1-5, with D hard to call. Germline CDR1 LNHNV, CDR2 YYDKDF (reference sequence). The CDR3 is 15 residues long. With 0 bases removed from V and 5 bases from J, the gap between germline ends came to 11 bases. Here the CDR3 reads CATSRERDYHQPQHF. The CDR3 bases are TGTGCCACCAGCAGAGAGCGGGATTACCATCAGCCCCAGCATTTT.

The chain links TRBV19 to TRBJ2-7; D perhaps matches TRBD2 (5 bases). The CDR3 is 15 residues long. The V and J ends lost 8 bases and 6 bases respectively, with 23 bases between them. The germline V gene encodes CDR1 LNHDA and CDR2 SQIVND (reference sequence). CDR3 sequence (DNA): TGTGCCAGTGCCGTGGACTCCAGTGGGCTAGGCGAGCAGTACTTC. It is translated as CASAVDSSGLGEQYF.

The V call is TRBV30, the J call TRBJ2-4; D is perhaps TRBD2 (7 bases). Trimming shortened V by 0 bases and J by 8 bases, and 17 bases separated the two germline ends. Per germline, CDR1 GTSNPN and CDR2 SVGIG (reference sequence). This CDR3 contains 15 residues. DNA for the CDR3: TGTGCCTGGAGTGTAATCCGCGGGGGCTGGGACATTCAGTACTTC. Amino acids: CAWSVIRGGWDIQYF.

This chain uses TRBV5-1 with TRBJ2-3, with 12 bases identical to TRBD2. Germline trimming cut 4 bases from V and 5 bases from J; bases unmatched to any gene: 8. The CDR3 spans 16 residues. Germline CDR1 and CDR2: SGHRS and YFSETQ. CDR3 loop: CASSPGLAGSLDTQYF. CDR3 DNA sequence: TGCGCCAGCAGCCCTGGACTAGCGGGATCGTTAGATACGCAGTATTTT.

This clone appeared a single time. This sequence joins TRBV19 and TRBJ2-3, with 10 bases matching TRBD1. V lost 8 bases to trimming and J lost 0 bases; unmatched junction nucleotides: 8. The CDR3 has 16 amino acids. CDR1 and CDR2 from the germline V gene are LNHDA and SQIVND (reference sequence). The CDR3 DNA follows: TGTGCCAGTTCTTATGGGACAGGGGAAAGCACAGATACGCAGTATTTT. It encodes CASSYGTGESTDTQYF.

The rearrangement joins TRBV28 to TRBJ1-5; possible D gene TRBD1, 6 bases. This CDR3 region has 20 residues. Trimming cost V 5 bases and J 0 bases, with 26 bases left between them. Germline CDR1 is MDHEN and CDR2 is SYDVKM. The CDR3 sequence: CASSTPLGALTTNSNQPQHF. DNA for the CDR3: TGTGCCAGCAGTACCCCCCTGGGGGCGCTTACCACTAATAGCAATCAGCCCCAGCATTTT.

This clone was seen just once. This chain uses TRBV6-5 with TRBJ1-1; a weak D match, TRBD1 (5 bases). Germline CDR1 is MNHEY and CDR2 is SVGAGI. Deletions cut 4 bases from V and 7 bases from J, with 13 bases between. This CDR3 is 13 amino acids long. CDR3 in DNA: TGTGCCAGCAGTTGGTTCAGCGGGGGTGAAGCTTTCTTT. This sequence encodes CASSWFSGGEAFF.

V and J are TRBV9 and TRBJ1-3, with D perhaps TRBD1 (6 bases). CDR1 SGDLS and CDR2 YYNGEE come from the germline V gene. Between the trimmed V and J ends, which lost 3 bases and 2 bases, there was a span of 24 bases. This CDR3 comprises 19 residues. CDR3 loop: CASSEGPGGGAITGNTIYF. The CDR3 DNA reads TGTGCCAGCAGCGAGGGGCCCGGTGGGGGGGCGATAACTGGAAACACCATATATTTT. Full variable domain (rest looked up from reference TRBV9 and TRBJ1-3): DSGVTQTPKHLITATGQRVTLRCSPRSGDLSVYWYQQSLDQGLQFLIQYYNGEERAKGNILERFSAQQFPDLHSELNLSSLELGDSALYFCASSEGPGGGAITGNTIYFGEGSWLTVV.

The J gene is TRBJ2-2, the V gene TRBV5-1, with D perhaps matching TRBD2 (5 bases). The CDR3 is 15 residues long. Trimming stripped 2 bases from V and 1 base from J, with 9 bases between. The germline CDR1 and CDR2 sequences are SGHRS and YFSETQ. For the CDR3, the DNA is TGCGCCAGCAGCTTTCCGGGGATGAACACCGGGGAGCTGTTTTTT. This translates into CASSFPGMNTGELFF.

Here the CDR3 DNA reads TGTGCCAGCAGCTTAGGGTTAGGGGCAGGAGCTTTCTTT. It yields the protein CASSLGLGAGAFF. The V and J genes are TRBV7-3 and TRBJ1-1, with D possibly TRBD1 on 5 matching bases. Trimming left V 2 bases short and J 10 bases short, with 14 bases between. CDR3 length: 13 residues. The germline gives CDR1 SGHTA, CDR2 FQGTGA.

This CDR3 is CASSRGTAGANVLTF. In DNA, the CDR3 is TGTGCCAGCAGTCGGGGGACAGCTGGGGCCAACGTCCTGACTTTC. V is TRBV2 and J is TRBJ2-6; TRBD1 is a possible D gene (7 bases). Germline V gene sequence: CDR1 SNHLY, CDR2 FYNNEI. The CDR3 runs 15 residues. V was trimmed by 5 bases and J by 2 bases, leaving 10 bases between them.